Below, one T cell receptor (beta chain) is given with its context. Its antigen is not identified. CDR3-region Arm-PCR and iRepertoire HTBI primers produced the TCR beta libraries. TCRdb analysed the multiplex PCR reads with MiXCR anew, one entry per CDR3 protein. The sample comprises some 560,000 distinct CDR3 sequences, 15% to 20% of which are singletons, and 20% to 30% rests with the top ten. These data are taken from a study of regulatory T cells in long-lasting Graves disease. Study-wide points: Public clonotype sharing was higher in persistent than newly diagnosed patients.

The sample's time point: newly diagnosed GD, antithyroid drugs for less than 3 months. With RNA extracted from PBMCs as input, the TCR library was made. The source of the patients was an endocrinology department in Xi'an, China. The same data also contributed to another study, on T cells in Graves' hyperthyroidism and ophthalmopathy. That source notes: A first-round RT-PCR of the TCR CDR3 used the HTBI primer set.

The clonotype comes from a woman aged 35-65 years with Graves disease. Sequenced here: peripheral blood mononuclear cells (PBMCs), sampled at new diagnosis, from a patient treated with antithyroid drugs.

The CDR3 region has the DNA TGTGCCACCAGTGACGGGGTCCTAGACAGGGCTTTCGGCAATCAGCCCCAGCATTTT. Protein: CATSDGVLDRAFGNQPQHF. V is TRBV24-1 and J is TRBJ1-5, with 7 bases that match TRBD1. Germline values: CDR1 KGHDR, CDR2 SFDVKD. The CDR3 contains 19 residues. With V trimmed by 4 bases and J by 2 bases, 16 bases remained unmatched.